The 9 T cell receptor beta chains below come from one sample, sequenced in a study of beta chain features in type 1 diabetes. Every bit of the isolated RNA underwent reverse transcription, so sequencing read expressed TCRB transcripts. Repertoires were generated with immunoSEQ multiplex PCR, while TCRdb's copy carries only in-frame clones and drops some. The table records just over 450,000 clones, approximately 31% of them present only once. The specimen was naive CD4+ T cells from blood. These receptors came from a man aged 18 to 29 in good health.

V usage is TRBV7-2 and J usage is TRBJ2-4, with unresolved D. Trimming pared 7 bases from V and 0 bases from J, leaving 7 bases between. CDR1 is SGHTA, CDR2 FQGNSA, per germline. CDR3 length: 13 amino acids. CDR3 bases: TGTGCCAGCACGAAGGGAGCCAAAAACATTCAGTACTTC. It encodes CASTKGAKNIQYF.

The chain uses TRBV5-1 and TRBJ2-3; 8 nucleotides line up with TRBD2. Germline CDR1 reads SGHRS; CDR2 reads YFSETQ. The ends lost 0 bases at V and 3 bases at J; junction bases unmatched: 3. The length of the CDR3 is 15 residues. CDR3 nucleotides: TGCGCCAGCAGCTTGGTGGCTAGCGGGACAGATACGCAGTATTTT. It is translated as CASSLVASGTDTQYF.

V and J are TRBV29-1 and TRBJ2-3; 9 bases align to TRBD1. This CDR3 is 14 amino acids long. The J segment lost 0 bases and the V segment lost 7 bases, leaving 5 bases of the junction unmatched. Germline CDR1 reads SQVTM; CDR2 reads ANQGSEA. CDR3 residues: CSEQDRGSTDTQYF. CDR3 coding DNA: TGCAGCGAACAGGACAGGGGAAGCACAGATACGCAGTATTTT.

V is TRBV13 and J is TRBJ2-7, with D perhaps TRBD1 (5 bases). Per germline, CDR1 PRHDT and CDR2 FYEKMQ (reference sequence). With 5 bases removed from V and 7 bases from J, the gap between germline ends came to 12 bases. This CDR3 has 12 amino acids. CDR3 sequence: CASSPPAGEQYF. CDR3 sequence (DNA): TGTGCCAGCAGCCCCCCGGCAGGGGAGCAGTACTTC.

The chain uses TRBV7-8 and TRBJ2-7; D unresolved. This CDR3 has 16 amino acids. The V end lost 1 base, the J end lost 5 bases, and 18 bases lay between the germline ends. The germline gives CDR1 SGHVS, CDR2 FQNEAQ. CDR3 protein: CASSLDRAQNAHEQYF. CDR3 nucleotide sequence: TGTGCCAGCAGCTTAGACCGGGCCCAAAATGCCCACGAGCAGTACTTC. The complete variable domain, with remaining parts taken from reference TRBV7-8 and TRBJ2-7, reads GAGVSQSPRYKVAKRGQDVALRCDPISGHVSLFWYQQALGQGPEFLTYFQNEAQLDKSGLPSDRFFAERPEGSVSTLKIQRTQQEDSAVYLCASSLDRAQNAHEQYFGPGTRLTVT.

This clone was seen a few times. The rearrangement links TRBV7-2 to TRBJ1-2; 8 bases fit TRBD1. V lost 0 bases, J lost 4 bases, and 4 bases stayed unmatched. This CDR3 is built from 15 residues. Germline loops: CDR1 SGHTA, CDR2 FQGNSA. The CDR3 DNA reads TGTGCCAGCAGCTTAGCGGGACAGGTTCCCTATGGCTACACCTTC. Protein sequence: CASSLAGQVPYGYTF.

This sequence joins TRBV30 and TRBJ1-2; 8 nucleotides align to TRBD1. The V and J ends lost 1 base and 3 bases, in that order; junction bases with no gene match: 4. Germline V gene lookup returns CDR1 GTSNPN and CDR2 SVGIG (reference sequence). The CDR3 consists of 14 residues. The CDR3 sequence: CAWSADRGHYGYTF. The CDR3 DNA reads as TGTGCCTGGAGTGCTGACAGGGGTCACTATGGCTACACCTTC.

This clone has a handful of counts. The rearrangement links TRBV14 to TRBJ2-1; D perhaps matches TRBD2 (7 bases). V was clipped by 4 bases and J by 6 bases, with 13 bases between them. This CDR3 is 14 amino acids long. Looked up from germline, CDR1 is SGHDN and CDR2 is FVKESK. The DNA for the CDR3 is TGTGCCAGCAGCCCCTGGGGAGGGGGCAATGAGCAGTTCTTC. This translates into CASSPWGGGNEQFF.

The CDR3 DNA is TGTGCCAGCAGCCAGGGTCTGGTCACAGATACGCAGTATTTT. Translating it yields CASSQGLVTDTQYF. V usage is TRBV7-7 and J usage is TRBJ2-3; D is possibly TRBD1 (5 bases). Trimming took off 5 bases at V and 2 bases at J, with 11 bases between the two ends. The CDR3 totals 14 residues. CDR1 and CDR2 (germline): SSHAT, FNYEAQ (reference sequence).